These 11 T cell receptor beta chains came from one sample sequenced in a study of identical twins. Each CDR3 protein gets one entry after TCRdb re-called the 5' RACE reads with MiXCR. Among around 290,000 distinct CDR3 sequences listed, just under 9.5% were seen once. The data also belong to a second study, concerning yellow fever vaccine responses in identical twins.

The sequenced sample was CD8+ T cells sorted from blood. The receptors stem from a woman in her late teens or twenties in good health.

In its sample, this clonotype was seen many times. The chain combines TRBV19 with TRBJ2-7, with D unresolved. The CDR3 is 11 amino acids. The V gene lost 5 bases and the J gene lost 8 bases, with 10 bases spanning the gap. Germline V gene lookup returns CDR1 LNHDA and CDR2 SQIVND (reference sequence). For the CDR3, the DNA is TGTGCCAGTAGTGAGGCAGCCCAGCAGTACTTC. It is translated as CASSEAAQQYF.

This clonotype was counted ten times or more. The V call is TRBV6-5, the J call TRBJ1-2, with 8 bases fitting TRBD1. CDR3 length: 14 amino acids. The germline CDR1 and CDR2 sequences are MNHEY and SVGAGI. Unmatched junction bases numbered 7, after V lost 2 bases and J lost 8 bases. CDR3 sequence reads: CASSYTKTGDGYTF. CDR3 sequence (DNA): TGTGCCAGCAGTTACACCAAGACAGGGGACGGCTACACCTTC.

The table lists this clonotype with many counts. The gene calls are TRBV27 and TRBJ1-6; TRBD1 aligns across 8 bases. The CDR3 is 16 residues long. The V gene's germline CDR1 is MNHEY and CDR2 SMNVEV (reference sequence). With V trimmed by 6 bases and J by 9 bases, 13 bases remained unmatched. DNA of the CDR3: TGTGCCAGCAGCCCCCGGGCAGGGGGCGCGGTTTCACCCCTCCACTTT. It translates to CASSPRAGGAVSPLHF.

This clonotype was counted only a few times. The chain has TRBV6-2 or TRBV6-3 and TRBJ2-1, with TRBD2 matching over 7 bases. J was trimmed by 8 bases and V by 2 bases; bases with no gene match: 9. Germline V gene sequence: CDR1 MNHEY, CDR2 SVGEGT. This CDR3 region has 15 residues. CDR3 DNA: TGTGCCAGCAGTTACAACGGCGGGAGTGTCGATGAGCAGTTCTTC. Translated: CASSYNGGSVDEQFF.

Ten or more counts support this clonotype. This chain connects TRBV5-1 to TRBJ2-3, with 11 bases identical to TRBD2. The junction had 10 bases not matched to a gene; V was cut back by 4 bases and J by 6 bases. Germline-derived CDR1 and CDR2 are SGHRS and YFSETQ. This CDR3 comprises 16 residues. For the CDR3, the DNA is TGCGCCAGCAGCCCGCAAACTAGCGGGGGAGGGGATACGCAGTATTTT. Encoded protein: CASSPQTSGGGDTQYF.

This clonotype was seen repeatedly, ten times or more. The chain recombines TRBV6-4 with TRBJ1-1; unclear D gene. V lost 3 bases and J lost 4, with 15 bases in between. The CDR3 sequence is 15 residues long. Germline V gene data show CDR1 as MRHNA and CDR2 as SNTAGT. CDR3 sequence (DNA): TGTGCCAGCAGTGATCAAGATGGCAGTAGCACTGAAGCTTTCTTT. The encoded protein is CASSDQDGSSTEAFF.

This clonotype came up many times. The chain combines TRBV29-1 with TRBJ1-2; TRBD1 is a possible D gene (5 bases). The V end lost 6 bases, the J end lost 0 bases, and 20 bases lay between the germline ends. Per germline, CDR1 SQVTM and CDR2 ANQGSEA. The CDR3 length is 16 residues. The DNA for the CDR3 is TGCAGCGTCGCCGAGGGGAGCTCGGAACCTAACTATGGCTACACCTTC. It specifies CSVAEGSSEPNYGYTF.

There are a few counts of this clonotype. The chain uses TRBV27 and TRBJ2-1; TRBD1 is a possible D gene (6 bases). The ends were cut back, 3 bases at V and 3 bases at J, with 9 bases in the middle. The CDR3 totals 14 residues. Germline V gene sequence: CDR1 MNHEY, CDR2 SMNVEV (reference sequence). CDR3 amino acids: CASSFSGVYNEQFF. The CDR3 region has the DNA TGTGCCAGCAGTTTTTCAGGGGTCTACAATGAGCAGTTCTTC.

Many counts were recorded for this clonotype. The rearrangement uses TRBV7-9 and TRBJ2-3, with 8 bases identical to TRBD2. Germline CDR1 and CDR2: SEHNR and FQNEAQ (reference sequence). Germline trimming cut 1 base from V and 2 bases from J; bases unmatched to any gene: 5. The length of the CDR3 is 16 residues. The CDR3 DNA reads TGTGCCAGCAGCTTAGAACTAGCGGAGCCCACAGATACGCAGTATTTT. Translating gives CASSLELAEPTDTQYF.

This clonotype was recorded at least ten times. The V gene is TRBV6-2 or TRBV6-3, the J gene TRBJ2-1; 14 bases are shared with TRBD2. CDR3 length: 14 amino acids. V lost 6 bases to trimming and J lost 11 bases; unmatched junction nucleotides: 6. Germline CDR1 and CDR2: MNHEY and SVGEGT. The CDR3 loop reads CASSGTSGSWKQFF. The CDR3 DNA is TGTGCCAGCAGCGGGACTAGCGGGAGTTGGAAGCAGTTCTTC.

This clonotype was observed many times. The chain employs TRBV24-1 and TRBJ2-2; 7 positions agree with TRBD2. V shed 10 bases, J shed 5 bases, and the junction held 0 bases outside the gene matches. This CDR3 has 11 residues. Germline V CDR1 and CDR2: KGHDR, SFDVKD. In DNA, the CDR3 is TGTGCCACGCGGGGGACCGGGGAGCTGTTTTTT. It is translated as CATRGTGELFF.